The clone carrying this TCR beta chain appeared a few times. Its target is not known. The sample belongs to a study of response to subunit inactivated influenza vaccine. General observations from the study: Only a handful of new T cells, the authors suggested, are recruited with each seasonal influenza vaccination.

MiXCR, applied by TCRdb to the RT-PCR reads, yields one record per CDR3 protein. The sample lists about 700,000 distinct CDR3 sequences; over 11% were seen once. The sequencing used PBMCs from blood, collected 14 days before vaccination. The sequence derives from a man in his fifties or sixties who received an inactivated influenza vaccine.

In DNA, the CDR3 is TGCAGTGCTACCGGGACTAGCGGGGGTTACTCCTGGGGAACCCAGTACTTC. Translation gives CSATGTSGGYSWGTQYF. The chain couples TRBV20-1 to TRBJ2-5; TRBD2 matches at 14 bases. Germline V gene data show CDR1 as DFQATT and CDR2 as SNEGSKA (reference sequence). V lost 4 bases to trimming and J lost 8 bases; unmatched junction nucleotides: 15. The CDR3 spans 17 residues.